Given below is one T cell receptor (beta chain) in context. Only a few counts were recorded for this clone. Its antigen is still unknown. No much larger clone exists at a distance of one base, and base qualities are not known. The CDR3 has 16 amino acids, counting the end cysteine and phenylalanine. Only the CDR3 region is kept as DNA, spanning 48 bases read in frame from base 1. The germline V gene (reference sequence) supplies CDR1 LNHDA and CDR2 SQIVND. V drops 5 bases and J drops 1 base, leaving 15 bases in between. The library came from the immunoSEQ multiplex PCR assay. DNA from the cultured, isolated CD4+ T cells was subjected to TCR beta CDR3 sequencing. As for the authors' bioinformatics: Non-productive TCR sequences were removed, reads were trimmed to the CDR3 region, and CDR3s of at least 7 amino acids were retained. The MANAFEST web app was used to pick out antigen-specific clonotypes by comparing their expansion in peptide wells with that in reference cultures. To be called positive, a clone needed expansion at FDR<0.05 compared with the reference and with all other wells, an odds ratio greater than 5, and a frequency greater than 0.1% in two replicate wells. Clonotypes significantly expanded in SARS-CoV-2 spike wells and in at least one common cold coronavirus spike condition were defined as cross-reactive. Using the stringdist R package, CDR3 similarity was measured by Levenshtein distance, and unrooted trees were constructed with ape in R 3.6.1. The table comes from immuneACCESS by way of TCRdb, which keeps in-frame sequences with V and J called. Part of the clones is missing from these tables; in studies checked, under half for an unresolved V gene and the rest for unknown reasons. The V and J calls and clone size come from that table; D and trimming were worked out from the DNA. This sample comprises 65,000 to 90,000 clones, more than 60% of them detected only once. The top ten constitute more than 9% of the sample.

This entry belongs to a study of vaccination effects on CD4 cells after COVID-19 (dated by TCRdb to the early 2020s). For the wider study: Participants received two doses of either the BNT162b2 or the mRNA-1273 mRNA SARS-CoV-2 vaccine. The study compared SARS-CoV-2 spike-specific CD4+ TCR repertoires before and after mRNA vaccination in COVID-19 convalescent patients and infection-naive vaccine recipients. The full study included some 10 COVID-19 convalescent patients and several SARS-CoV-2-naive healthy vaccine recipients. In the study, cultures from other donors were sequenced using the Oncomine TCR Beta short-read assay on an Illumina iSeq 100. General findings and caveats noted by the study authors: Marked clonal contraction was observed in both infection-induced and vaccine-induced clones at late post-vaccination timepoints, consistent with waning T cell responses. Only a small number of convalescent patients were included, and no early post-infection timepoints were available, which limited the study. In healthy vaccine recipients, vaccine-induced clones were almost all SARS-CoV-2 mono-reactive, with only 1 of 255 cross-reactive with common cold coronaviruses.

In the ViraFEST assay, PBMC were stimulated with viral peptide pools, and TCR sequencing was then used to find antigen-specific CD4+ T cell clonotypes based on their expansion. After 10 days of culture, CD4+ T cells were isolated with the EasySep CD4+ T cell isolation kit. None of the healthy vaccine recipients had a prior SARS-CoV-2 infection, which was confirmed by nucleocapsid antibody tests that came back negative both before and after vaccination. Some 2 million PBMC per well were cultured with 10 ug/ml peptides in IMDM containing 5% human AB serum, approximately 9.9 IU/ml IL-2 and gentamicin. Half of the culture medium was replaced with fresh IL-2-containing medium on days 3 and 7. Each peptide stimulation condition was cultured in triplicate wells unless otherwise noted. Using Ficoll-Paque Plus gradient centrifugation, PBMC were separated from whole blood and then either used fresh or cryopreserved at -140C. The spike proteins of SARS-CoV-2 and of the common cold coronaviruses HCoV-NL63, HCoV-OC43 and HCoV-229E were spanned by overlapping peptide pools. The QIAamp micro DNA kit was used to extract genomic DNA from the cultured CD4+ T cells.

The receptor was derived from a human donor who received a COVID-19 vaccine. In this chain, TRBV19 is recombined with TRBJ1-5, with TRBD1 perhaps the D gene, on 5 matching bases. Source: CD4+ T cells from PBMCs cultured with SARS-CoV-2 spike peptides, taken before COVID-19 vaccination. The cell subset or site label, read with the paper, signifies: SARS-CoV-2 spike overlapping peptide pool stimulation. In nucleotide form, the sequence is TGTGCCAGTAGTTTGACTCACCGACAGAGCAATCAGCCCCAGCATTTT. Its product reads: CASSLTHRQSNQPQHF.